Following are 19 T cell receptor beta chains from one sample sequenced in a study of T cells in narcolepsy. The protocol was immunoSEQ multiplex PCR, while the TCRdb copy is restricted to in-frame clones and leaves out a portion. Of under 35,000 clones in the sample, more than 70% are singletons; the top ten hold 1% to 1.2%. Material: memory (CD45RA-) CD4+ T cells from blood. These receptors were collected from a human donor in good health.

The chain carries TRBV6-6 and TRBJ2-5; tentative D call: TRBD2 (6 bases). V lost 0 bases and J lost 2, with 7 bases in between. Germline V gene lookup returns CDR1 MNHNY and CDR2 SVGAGI (reference sequence). This CDR3 is built from 14 residues. CDR3 in amino acids: CASSYSEGQETQYF. DNA of the CDR3: TGTGCCAGCAGTTACTCGGAGGGGCAAGAGACCCAGTACTTC.

This clone was detected once. The chain combines TRBV4-2 with TRBJ1-4; D unresolved. This CDR3 spans 16 amino acids. Germline lookup yields CDR1 LGHNA and CDR2 YNFKEQ. The ends were cut back, 4 bases at V and 0 bases at J, with 12 bases in the middle. The CDR3 sequence: CASSRTFLATNEKLFF. In nucleotides, the CDR3 is TGTGCCAGCAGCCGGACGTTTTTGGCAACTAATGAAAAACTGTTTTTT.

The sample holds one count of this clone. The chain couples TRBV7-2 to TRBJ1-2; 11 bases are shared with TRBD1. From germline, CDR1 is SGHTA and CDR2 FQGNSA. V dropped 2 bases and J dropped 5; count of bases not matched to a gene: 4. This CDR3 comprises 15 residues. CDR3 region: CASSLPGQGGYGYTF. CDR3 coding DNA: TGTGCCAGCAGCTTACCGGGACAGGGGGGGTATGGCTACACCTTC.

V and J are TRBV2 and TRBJ2-7; D gene ambiguous. The J call may be wrong; the DNA end is better matched by TRBJ2-5. This CDR3 is 15 amino acids long. The germline gives CDR1 SNHLY, CDR2 FYNNEI. The DNA of the CDR3 is TGTGCCAGCAGTGAGCTTGGACCAGCAGGTGGGACCCAGTACTTC. Translation: CASSELGPAGGTQYF.

The chain employs TRBV7-7 and TRBJ2-2; D remains unclear. Trimming removed 2 bases from V and 4 bases from J, with 14 bases in between. CDR3 length: 16 amino acids. Germline loops: CDR1 SSHAT, CDR2 FNYEAQ (reference sequence). CDR3 in amino acids: CASSLSVSGFTGELFF. CDR3 DNA sequence: TGTGCCAGCAGCTTAAGTGTCTCCGGGTTCACCGGGGAGCTGTTTTTT.

This clone was recorded only once. The chain recombines TRBV6-1 with TRBJ2-7, with D perhaps matching TRBD2 (6 bases). The CDR3 spans 14 residues. Trimming left V 8 bases short and J 6 bases short, with 20 bases between. In germline, CDR1 is MNHNS, CDR2 SASEGT. CDR3 sequence (DNA): TGTGCCAGCCTAGGAACTAGCCCAAAGGGCGAGCAGTACTTC. The encoded protein is CASLGTSPKGEQYF.

The chain carries TRBV7-6 and TRBJ1-1; tentatively, D is TRBD1 (5 bases). The V and J ends lost 2 bases and 7 bases respectively, with 8 bases between them. This CDR3 spans 12 amino acids. CDR1 is SGHVS, CDR2 FNYEAQ, per germline. Here the CDR3 reads CASSLQGGEAFF. The CDR3 bases are TGTGCCAGCAGCTTACAGGGCGGTGAAGCTTTCTTT.

CDR3 nucleotides: TGCGCCAGCAGCCAAGGCCCCAGGAACACTGAAGCTTTCTTT. Translated: CASSQGPRNTEAFF. The chain combines TRBV4-3 with TRBJ1-1; the D is unclear. V was clipped by 1 base and J by 1 base, with 7 bases between them. The CDR3 totals 14 residues. Germline lookup yields CDR1 LGHNA and CDR2 YSLEER.

The rearrangement uses TRBV9 and TRBJ2-7, with D possibly matching TRBD1 (6 bases). V shed 4 bases and J shed 3 bases, with 11 bases lying between them. The CDR3 runs to 13 residues. Germline V lookup: CDR1 SGDLS, CDR2 YYNGEE. CDR3 residues: CASSRTGSYEQYF. CDR3 DNA: TGTGCCAGCAGCCGAACAGGGAGCTACGAGCAGTACTTC.

The chain couples TRBV5-6 to TRBJ2-5; 9 bases fit TRBD1. Per germline, CDR1 SGHDT and CDR2 YYEEEE. This CDR3 has 15 amino acids. Losses at the gene ends were 3 bases for V and 5 bases for J; bases not matched to a gene: 8. CDR3 sequence: CASSSRDRVGETQYF. CDR3 sequence (DNA): TGTGCCAGCAGCTCTCGGGACAGGGTGGGTGAGACCCAGTACTTC.

The CDR3: CASSQGGEQFF. The CDR3, as DNA: TGTGCCAGCAGCCAGGGAGGCGAGCAGTTCTTC. V usage is TRBV11-3 and J usage is TRBJ2-1, with a weak D call TRBD2 (6 bases). Per the germline V gene, CDR1 is SGHNT and CDR2 is YENEEA. The CDR3 loop spans 11 amino acids. The ends were cut back, 5 bases at V and 10 bases at J, with 9 bases in the middle.

This clone was seen more than once but under ten times. V is TRBV19 and J is TRBJ2-5; D unresolved. Germline V lookup: CDR1 LNHDA, CDR2 SQIVND (reference sequence). The CDR3 totals 13 residues. V lost 8 bases, J lost 4 bases, and 14 bases lay in between. In nucleotides, the CDR3 is TGTGCCAGTTCTCCGGGTCTCCCAGAGACCCAGTACTTC. This encodes CASSPGLPETQYF.

V is TRBV6-1 and J is TRBJ2-3; 8 bases align to TRBD2. This CDR3 is built from 15 residues. From germline, CDR1 is MNHNS and CDR2 SASEGT. V trimming: 0 bases; J trimming: 1 base; junction bases outside the gene matches: 0. This CDR3 is CASSEALAGTDTQYF. CDR3 in DNA: TGTGCCAGCAGTGAAGCACTAGCGGGCACAGATACGCAGTATTTT.

This CDR3 is CASGLVTPRSNYGYTF. DNA for the CDR3: TGTGCTAGTGGTTTGGTAACCCCGCGGAGTAACTATGGCTACACCTTC. The chain recombines TRBV12-5 with TRBJ1-2, with unresolved D. V shed 0 bases and J shed 1 base, with 12 bases lying between them. The CDR3 contains 16 residues. In germline, CDR1 is LGHNT, CDR2 FRNRAP. The full variable domain, with the rest looked up from reference TRBV12-5 and TRBJ1-2, is DARVTQTPRHKVTEMGQEVTMRCQPILGHNTVFWYRQTMMQGLELLAYFRNRAPLDDSGMPKDRFSAEMPDATLATLKIQPSEPRDSAVYFCASGLVTPRSNYGYTFGSGTRLTVV.

The V call is TRBV5-1, the J call TRBJ2-5, with 7 bases fitting TRBD1. Germline V gene lookup returns CDR1 SGHRS and CDR2 YFSETQ. The CDR3 totals 15 residues. V gave up 0 bases and J gave up 5 bases; unmatched junction bases: 7. CDR3 in DNA: TGCGCCAGCAGCTTGGCAGGGGGAATTCGGGAGACCCAGTACTTC. It specifies CASSLAGGIRETQYF.

This clone was counted between two and nine times. The rearrangement joins TRBV18 to TRBJ1-1; D might be TRBD1 (5 bases). CDR3 length: 13 residues. Germline CDR1 is KGHSH and CDR2 is LQKENI. V lost 6 bases, J lost 0 bases, and 8 bases lay in between. CDR3 DNA: TGTGCCAGCTCTGGGACCTTGAACACTGAAGCTTTCTTT. Its protein product is CASSGTLNTEAFF.

This clone was seen a single time. CDR3 amino acids: CAIGQANSGNTIYF. Written as DNA, the CDR3 is TGTGCCATAGGACAGGCGAACTCTGGAAACACCATATATTTT. J is TRBJ1-3 and V is TRBV10-3, with TRBD1 matching 7 bases. Germline V lookup: CDR1 ENHRY, CDR2 SYGVKD. The CDR3 has 14 residues. V shed 9 bases, J shed 0 bases, and the junction held 5 bases outside the gene matches.

This sequence joins TRBV4-2 and TRBJ1-6, with 10 bases identical to TRBD1. V lost 4 bases and J lost 12; bases outside the gene matches: 12. Germline V gives CDR1 LGHNA, CDR2 YNFKEQ. The CDR3 is 16 amino acids. The DNA for the CDR3 is TGTGCCAGCAGCCCAGGGACAGGGGCGCAAAGTGAACCCCTCCACTTT. This sequence encodes CASSPGTGAQSEPLHF.

The genes are TRBV28 and TRBJ1-3; D not certain. Trimming removed 6 bases at V and 2 bases at J, with 11 bases between. Germline loops: CDR1 MDHEN, CDR2 SYDVKM. The CDR3 length is 14 residues. The CDR3 sequence: CASRETLAGNTIYF. The DNA of the CDR3 is TGTGCCAGCAGGGAGACCTTAGCTGGAAACACCATATATTTT.